The sequence of this T cell receptor beta chain was determined in a study of tumor-infiltrating lymphocytes in primary liver carcinoma. Using a constant-region primer together with ProtoScript II reverse transcriptase, TCR beta cDNA was made from roughly 520 ng of total RNA. Library construction for TCR beta comprised three nested multiplex PCR rounds performed with slightly modified ARM-PCR. TRBV1-TRBV30 forward primers and a C-beta reverse primer were used in the first two PCR rounds, which each ran for 9 to 10 cycles. TCRdb re-called the multiplex PCR reads with MiXCR, one entry per CDR3 protein. Among some 110,000 distinct CDR3 sequences listed, around 80% were seen once. The CDR3 consists of 12 residues. With 6 bases removed from V and 12 bases from J, the gap between germline ends came to 16 bases. Germline V CDR1 and CDR2: MNHNS, SASEGT. Unsorted bulk tissue, roughly 20-34 mg of it, served as the source for co-extraction of RNA and DNA. There were five separate regions sampled from each tumor.

Details on this clonotype: No conserved phenylalanine or tryptophan ends this CDR3, so it is likely a read error.

J is TRBJ2-3 and V is TRBV6-1; D is possibly TRBD1 (5 bases). Sequencing input: liver tumor tissue from sampling region 3. Subset given: tumor region T3, left-lateral pole. This receptor was taken from a middle-aged man with primary liver carcinoma and hepatitis B virus infection. This CDR3 is CASSATGVIQYI. In DNA, the CDR3 is TGTGCCAGCAGCGCAACAGGAGTTATTCAGTATATT.